These 9 T cell receptor beta chains originate from one sample sequenced in a study of T cell changes during pregnancy in multiple sclerosis. Assay: immunoSEQ multiplex PCR; the TCRdb copy retains only in-frame clones and omits some. The sample includes approximately 98,000 clones, roughly nine tenths of them seen just once. The sample was peripheral blood, taken after pregnancy. The receptors stem from a female donor in good health, enrolled as a control in a pregnancy study.

This chain joins TRBV4-2 and TRBJ2-2, with 13 nucleotides matching TRBD2. The germline gives CDR1 LGHNA, CDR2 YNFKEQ. V trimming: 3 bases; J trimming: 7 bases; junction bases outside the gene matches: 8. The CDR3 loop spans 17 amino acids. The CDR3 bases are TGTGCCAGCAGCCAGTCACTAGCGGGAGGGTTAGGCGGGGAGCTGTTTTTT. Its translation is CASSQSLAGGLGGELFF.

The chain recombines TRBV15 with TRBJ1-2; 8 bases align to TRBD1. The CDR3 extends over 15 amino acids. In germline, CDR1 is LNHNV, CDR2 YYDKDF (reference sequence). With 1 base clipped from V and 2 bases from J, the junction kept 3 bases outside the gene matches. The CDR3 nucleotides are TGTGCCACCAGCAGAGGGGGACAGGCAAACTATGGCTACACCTTC. This sequence encodes CATSRGGQANYGYTF.

V gene TRBV6-1 combines with J gene TRBJ2-5; 8 nucleotides line up with TRBD2. The germline V gene encodes CDR1 MNHNS and CDR2 SASEGT. Germline trimming cut 9 bases from V and 2 bases from J; bases unmatched to any gene: 8. The CDR3 has 14 residues. This CDR3 reads CASPSGSRQETQYF. The CDR3, as DNA: TGTGCCAGTCCAAGCGGGAGCCGACAAGAGACCCAGTACTTC.

The chain combines TRBV7-9 with TRBJ1-2; 7 bases line up with TRBD1. V lost 5 bases, J lost 5 bases, and 8 bases stayed unmatched. Per germline, CDR1 SEHNR and CDR2 FQNEAQ (reference sequence). This CDR3 spans 14 amino acids. For the CDR3, the DNA is TGTGCCAGCAGCCGAGAGGGGGCGTTTTATGGCTACACCTTC. As protein: CASSREGAFYGYTF.

This sequence joins TRBV27 and TRBJ2-3; no clear D. Germline V lookup: CDR1 MNHEY, CDR2 SMNVEV (reference sequence). Trimming removed 4 bases at V and 2 bases at J, with 13 bases between. This CDR3 has 15 residues. CDR3 residues: CASSSGAFSTDTQYF. The CDR3 coding sequence is TGTGCCAGCAGTTCGGGTGCATTCTCCACAGATACGCAGTATTTT.

This chain joins TRBV5-1 and TRBJ1-5; D perhaps matches TRBD1 (6 bases). Looked up from germline, CDR1 is SGHRS and CDR2 is YFSETQ. V was cut by 4 bases and J by 2 bases, with 13 bases left in between. The CDR3 spans 15 residues. CDR3 nucleotides: TGCGCCAGCAGCCTTGCAGGGGCGGGCAATCAGCCCCAGCATTTT. It yields the protein CASSLAGAGNQPQHF.

A single count supports this clone. The chain combines TRBV5-6 with TRBJ2-2; unclear D gene. The CDR3 consists of 13 residues. V lost 4 bases and J 6 bases, leaving 10 bases between the germline ends. CDR1 and CDR2 (germline): SGHDT, YYEEEE. CDR3 residues: CASSPLASGELFF. Written as DNA, the CDR3 is TGTGCCAGCAGCCCACTCGCTTCCGGGGAGCTGTTTTTT.

This clone was recorded only once. V usage is TRBV2 and J usage is TRBJ1-1, with D possibly matching TRBD1 (5 bases). CDR1 and CDR2 (germline): SNHLY, FYNNEI. Trimming removed 10 bases from V and 1 base from J, with 10 bases in between. The CDR3 extends over 12 amino acids. The CDR3 bases are TGTGCCACACAGGTGTGGAACACTGAAGCTTTCTTT. Translated: CATQVWNTEAFF.

This chain links TRBV19 with TRBJ1-3, with D perhaps matching TRBD1 (5 bases). The CDR3 runs to 15 residues. The ends were cut back, 6 bases at V and 0 bases at J, with 12 bases in the middle. Germline V gives CDR1 LNHDA, CDR2 SQIVND (reference sequence). The DNA of the CDR3 is TGTGCCAGTAGCCGGGTTGACAGCTCTGGAAACACCATATATTTT. Protein: CASSRVDSSGNTIYF.